Listed here are 26 T cell receptor beta chains from one sample, sequenced in a study of blood T cell repertoires in COVID-19. The method was immunoSEQ multiplex PCR; TCRdb's version includes in-frame clones alone and lacks a portion of them. The sample records some 74,000 clones, roughly nine tenths being singletons. The sequenced sample was peripheral blood. The receptors were gathered from a man aged 50 to 60 with COVID-19, enrolled during active disease.

V gene TRBV4-2 combines with J gene TRBJ2-3, with 16 nucleotides matching TRBD2. The J segment lost 3 bases and the V segment lost 4 bases, leaving 7 bases of the junction unmatched. The germline V gene has CDR1 LGHNA and CDR2 YNFKEQ. The length of the CDR3 is 18 residues. The CDR3 sequence: CASSPGLAGGPGTDTQYF. In DNA form, the CDR3 reads TGTGCCAGCAGCCCGGGACTAGCGGGAGGGCCAGGAACAGATACGCAGTATTTT.

The chain couples TRBV28 to TRBJ1-5; no reliable D call. CDR1 and CDR2 (germline): MDHEN, SYDVKM. The CDR3 contains 14 residues. V lost 4 bases, J lost 1 base, and 8 bases lay in between. The CDR3 DNA follows: TGTGCCAGCAGTTCCGGGATCAGCAATCAGCCCCAGCATTTT. It specifies CASSSGISNQPQHF. Together with reference TRBV28 and TRBJ1-5, the CDR3 gives the full variable domain: DVKVTQSSRYLVKRTGEKVFLECVQDMDHENMFWYRQDPGLGLRLIYFSYDVKMKEKGDIPEGYSVSREKKERFSLILESASTNQTSMYLCASSSGISNQPQHFGDGTRLSIL.

The chain is built from TRBV7-3 and TRBJ2-2, with D maybe TRBD1 (5 bases). Germline V gene lookup returns CDR1 SGHTA and CDR2 FQGTGA. V was cut by 2 bases and J by 8 bases, with 15 bases left in between. This CDR3 is built from 15 residues. The CDR3 reads CASSLGVGLGGELFF. The DNA of the CDR3 is TGTGCCAGCAGCTTAGGTGTGGGGCTCGGAGGGGAGCTGTTTTTT. The full variable domain, rest sourced from reference TRBV7-3 and TRBJ2-2, is GAGVSQTPSNKVTEKGKYVELRCDPISGHTALYWYRQSLGQGPEFLIYFQGTGAADDSGLPNDRFFAVRPEGSVSTLKIQRTERGDSAVYLCASSLGVGLGGELFFGEGSRLTVL.

The chain recombines TRBV6-5 with TRBJ2-2; D may be TRBD2 (5 bases). Looked up from germline, CDR1 is MNHEY and CDR2 is SVGAGI. CDR3 length: 14 amino acids. V lost 7 bases and J 1 base, leaving 10 bases between the germline ends. The CDR3 sequence is CASNERWNTGELFF. CDR3 nucleotide sequence: TGTGCCAGCAACGAGCGGTGGAACACCGGGGAGCTGTTTTTT.

This chain links TRBV27 with TRBJ2-6; the match to TRBD1 covers 8 bases. This CDR3 is built from 18 residues. The ends lost 5 bases at V and 0 bases at J; junction bases unmatched: 9. The V gene's germline CDR1 is MNHEY and CDR2 SMNVEV (reference sequence). In DNA, the CDR3 is TGTGCCAGCAGTCCCACCGGGACAGGTTTCTCTGGGGCCAACGTCCTGACTTTC. Its translation is CASSPTGTGFSGANVLTF.

This chain links TRBV11-1 with TRBJ2-3, with 11 bases fitting TRBD2. CDR1 and CDR2 (germline): SGHAT, FQDESV (reference sequence). This CDR3 is 16 amino acids long. V dropped 5 bases and J dropped 0; count of bases not matched to a gene: 4. Written as DNA, the CDR3 is TGTGCCAGCAGCGCGCGACTAGCGGGGAGCACAGATACGCAGTATTTT. It encodes CASSARLAGSTDTQYF.

This clone was detected a few times. CDR3 nucleotide sequence: TGTGCCAGTAGTATAGTCAGTGGTGCTAGCGGGAGAGGTGGGGAGCTGTTTTTT. The encoded protein is CASSIVSGASGRGGELFF. This sequence joins TRBV19 and TRBJ2-2; 10 bases are a match to TRBD2. The CDR3 runs to 18 residues. Germline V CDR1 and CDR2: LNHDA, SQIVND (reference sequence). V shed 1 base, J shed 8 bases, and the junction held 13 bases outside the gene matches.

V is TRBV2 and J is TRBJ2-7; 11 bases align to TRBD2. The CDR3 contains 15 residues. With V trimmed by 6 bases and J by 7 bases, 11 bases remained unmatched. The germline gives CDR1 SNHLY, CDR2 FYNNEI. This chain's CDR3 is CASRTLAGGVREQYF. DNA of the CDR3: TGTGCCAGCAGGACCCTAGCGGGAGGAGTTAGAGAGCAGTACTTC.

The chain couples TRBV5-1 to TRBJ1-2, with D tentatively TRBD1 (6 bases). CDR1 is SGHRS, CDR2 YFSETQ, per germline. The V and J ends lost 4 bases and 2 bases respectively, with 9 bases between them. This CDR3 spans 13 amino acids. CDR3 protein: CASSTGQNYGYTF. The CDR3 DNA reads TGCGCCAGCAGCACCGGACAGAACTATGGCTACACCTTC.

The chain employs TRBV19 and TRBJ2-2; TRBD2 aligns across 9 bases. V dropped 6 bases and J dropped 3; count of bases not matched to a gene: 2. CDR1 and CDR2 from the germline V gene are LNHDA and SQIVND (reference sequence). There are 14 residues in the CDR3. This CDR3 is CASRVAGDTGELFF. CDR3 in DNA: TGTGCCAGTAGAGTAGCGGGGGACACCGGGGAGCTGTTTTTT. Variable domain in full (rest from reference TRBV19 and TRBJ2-2): DGGITQSPKYLFRKEGQNVTLSCEQNLNHDAMYWYRQDPGQGLRLIYYSQIVNDFQKGDIAEGYSVSREKKESFPLTVTSAQKNPTAFYLCASRVAGDTGELFFGEGSRLTVL.

J is TRBJ1-2 and V is TRBV7-3; D remains unclear. CDR1 is SGHTA, CDR2 FQGTGA, per germline. The ends were cut back, 1 base at V and 7 bases at J, with 7 bases in the middle. There are 12 residues in the CDR3. The chain's CDR3 is CASSLNGVGYTF. For the CDR3, the DNA is TGTGCCAGCAGCTTAAACGGGGTTGGCTACACCTTC.

For the CDR3, the DNA is TGTGCCAGCAGCTTGGGCGGGGGGAACCCCAACGGGGCCCAGTACTTC. Amino acids: CASSLGGGNPNGAQYF. This chain connects TRBV5-4 to TRBJ2-5, with TRBD2 identical over 8 bases. Germline loops: CDR1 SGHNT, CDR2 YYREEE (reference sequence). The CDR3 consists of 16 residues. V shed 0 bases and J 9 bases; nucleotides not matched to a gene: 13.

The chain recombines TRBV30 with TRBJ2-7; possibly TRBD1 for D (6 bases). Germline CDR1 is GTSNPN and CDR2 is SVGIG (reference sequence). Trimming cost V 0 bases and J 3 bases, with 9 bases left between them. The CDR3 totals 13 residues. CDR3 loop: CAWSVQQGYEQYF. The DNA for the CDR3 is TGTGCCTGGAGTGTACAACAGGGCTACGAGCAGTACTTC.

As DNA, the CDR3 is TGTGCCAGCAGCTGGGGACAGAACACTGAAGCTTTCTTT. This codes for CASSWGQNTEAFF. The chain combines TRBV5-5 with TRBJ1-1; D might be TRBD1 (6 bases). CDR1 and CDR2 (germline): SGHKS, YYEKEE (reference sequence). This CDR3 spans 13 amino acids. Trimming shortened V by 3 bases and J by 1 base, and 7 bases separated the two germline ends.

The chain combines TRBV12-3 or TRBV12-4 with TRBJ1-2, with D unresolved. V was shortened by 4 bases and J by 4 bases, with 10 bases between the two germline ends. The CDR3 is made up of 13 amino acids. The CDR3 reads CASSSLNSYGYTF. Written as DNA, the CDR3 is TGTGCCAGCAGTTCCTTAAACAGCTATGGCTACACCTTC.

DNA of the CDR3: TGTGCCAGCTCACCGACAGGGGTCGAACAGCCCCAGCATTTT. Translation: CASSPTGVEQPQHF. This rearrangement joins TRBV18 to TRBJ1-5; 8 bases fit TRBD1. The CDR3 totals 14 residues. V was clipped by 3 bases and J by 7 bases; unmatched bases: 5. The V gene's germline CDR1 is KGHSH and CDR2 LQKENI.

The rearrangement uses TRBV20-1 and TRBJ2-5, with D possibly matching TRBD1 (5 bases). CDR3 length: 11 amino acids. Per germline, CDR1 DFQATT and CDR2 SNEGSKA (reference sequence). The V gene lost 7 bases and the J gene lost 5 bases, with 11 bases spanning the gap. The CDR3 protein is CSGAPGETQYF. In DNA, the CDR3 is TGCAGTGGGGCGCCAGGGGAGACCCAGTACTTC.

V and J are TRBV6-5 and TRBJ1-3; D might be TRBD1 (5 bases). The CDR3 is made up of 15 amino acids. The V and J ends lost 4 bases and 4 bases respectively, with 14 bases between them. In germline, CDR1 is MNHEY, CDR2 SVGAGI. This chain's CDR3 is CASSSFGRGGNTIYF. DNA for the CDR3: TGTGCCAGCAGTTCCTTCGGGAGGGGAGGAAACACCATATATTTT.

V and J are TRBV15 and TRBJ2-3, with TRBD2 identical over 9 bases. V dropped 0 bases and J dropped 2; count of bases not matched to a gene: 3. Germline V gives CDR1 LNHNV, CDR2 YYDKDF (reference sequence). This CDR3 is built from 16 residues. CDR3 sequence (DNA): TGTGCCACCAGCAGAGAACTAGCGGGCGTCACAGATACGCAGTATTTT. It translates to CATSRELAGVTDTQYF.

The rearrangement joins TRBV7-2 to TRBJ2-5, with 9 positions matching TRBD1. Trimming took 6 bases from V and 5 from J; bases not matched to a gene: 4. Germline CDR1 is SGHTA and CDR2 is FQGNSA. The CDR3 runs to 13 residues. CDR3 sequence reads: CASRQGADETQYF. The CDR3 nucleotides are TGTGCCAGCAGACAGGGGGCGGACGAGACCCAGTACTTC.

The chain is built from TRBV6-5 and TRBJ2-2; 7 bases map to TRBD2. J was trimmed by 0 bases and V by 6 bases; bases with no gene match: 4. Germline assignment: CDR1 MNHEY and CDR2 SVGAGI. This CDR3 comprises 15 residues. The CDR3 protein is CASRAGSANTGELFF. As DNA, the CDR3 is TGTGCCAGCAGAGCGGGATCCGCGAACACCGGGGAGCTGTTTTTT.

The rearrangement joins TRBV19 to TRBJ2-5, with D hard to call. CDR3 size: 11 residues. V was trimmed by 6 bases and J by 1 base, leaving 3 bases between them. Germline assignment: CDR1 LNHDA and CDR2 SQIVND (reference sequence). The CDR3 coding sequence is TGTGCCAGTAGGGCCCAAGAGACCCAGTACTTC. The encoded protein is CASRAQETQYF.

The chain has TRBV27 and TRBJ1-1; TRBD1 agrees at 10 bases. In germline, CDR1 is MNHEY, CDR2 SMNVEV (reference sequence). The trim removed 2 bases at V and 4 bases at J, leaving 10 bases unmatched. The CDR3 covers 17 residues. CDR3 loop: CASSLGTGVLRGTEAFF. In nucleotides, the CDR3 is TGTGCCAGCAGTTTAGGGACAGGGGTTTTACGTGGCACTGAAGCTTTCTTT.

V usage is TRBV5-5 and J usage is TRBJ1-2; TRBD1 agrees at 10 bases. Germline loops: CDR1 SGHKS, CDR2 YYEKEE (reference sequence). V lost 4 bases and J lost 3; bases outside the gene matches: 9. This CDR3 is built from 16 residues. This CDR3 is CASSRQAGTGDYGYTF. CDR3 coding DNA: TGTGCCAGCAGCAGACAGGCCGGGACAGGGGACTATGGCTACACCTTC.

This clone was observed once. The V call is TRBV19, the J call TRBJ2-3; 7 bases are shared with TRBD2. With 0 bases clipped from V and 5 bases from J, the junction kept 8 bases outside the gene matches. The CDR3 is 16 residues long. Germline V gives CDR1 LNHDA, CDR2 SQIVND (reference sequence). The CDR3 DNA reads as TGTGCCAGTAGTATAGATCATAGGGGAGGGAGAGATACGCAGTATTTT. This gives the protein CASSIDHRGGRDTQYF.

The chain carries TRBV12-2 and TRBJ2-3; no DNA check was done on the table's D call, TRBD2. TRBV12-2 is a known pseudogene. CDR3 length equals 12 residues. CDR3 DNA: TGTGCAAGTCGCTTACTCCCAGATACGCAGTATTTT. Translating gives CASRLLPDTQYF.